This is a list of T cell receptor beta chains from one sample in a study of tumor-infiltrating lymphocytes in primary liver carcinoma. TCRdb reanalysed the multiplex PCR reads using MiXCR and keeps one entry per CDR3 protein. Seen here are fewer than 400,000 distinct CDR3 sequences, 65% observed once, and the top ten hold about 8.4%. Sequenced: peripheral blood. These receptors were taken from a man aged 40-55 years with primary liver carcinoma and hepatitis B virus infection. CDR3s leave out the opening cysteine and the closing phenylalanine or tryptophan.

>TRBV25-1|14
ASSLLAGAFQETQY
>TRBV2|11
ASSEEAHSPLH
>TRBV29-1|11
SAGRRGTDKQY
>TRBV5-4|12
ASSSKSDGEEQY
>TRBV11-1|11
ASSLGRVYTQY
>TRBV6-1|11
ASGRITNTEAF
>TRBV30|10
ASDSLNTEAF
>TRBV7-8|11
ASSFAGDGEQY
>TRBV5-1|12
ASSSQGAGEKLF
>TRBV28|11
ASSLQQRDEQY
>TRBV15|12
ATSRDHEGTEAF
>TRBV6-1|12
ASSEGQMNTEAL
>TRBV6-2/TRBV6-3|14
ASSYFGGGSTDTQY
>TRBV14|13
ASSHLGGGSYERY
>TRBV13|11
ASSSVLGEKLF
>TRBV12-3/TRBV12-4|11
ASSYRQFGGLF
>TRBV6-5|12
ASSSAVRDRGAF
>TRBV5-4|14
ASSLPSAGVSNEQF
>TRBV28|14
ASSTGQGGTNEKLF
>TRBV6-1|13
ASSERGQGRQPQH
>TRBV6-2/TRBV6-3|11
ASSYSLYNEQF
>TRBV6-1|11
ASSEFRSNSYT
>TRBV29-1|12
SAPSGIPYNEQL
>TRBV2|12
ASKPLGTKETQY
>TRBV10-3|12
AISPGQGAYEQY